Shown below are 28 T cell receptor beta chains from a single sample sequenced in a study of CXCR3-negative and CXCR3-positive naive CD8 T cells. Libraries of TRB cDNA were made by 5' RACE and carried UMIs. Reanalyzing the 5' RACE reads, TCRdb keeps one entry per CDR3 protein, without DNA. In all, the sample yields roughly 71,000 distinct CDR3 sequences. The specimen sequenced was naive CXCR3- CD8+ T cells from blood. The subset denotes: CD45RO-CCR7+CD27+CD95- naive CD8+ T cells lacking CXCR3 (TNR3-). Source of these receptors: a human donor in good health. Some clones in this sample may be carry-over from other donors' samples.

The rearrangement joins TRBV28 to TRBJ2-7; the D call of TRBD2 rests on TCRdb alone, since no DNA is present to check it. The CDR3 spans 12 residues. CDR1 is MDHEN and CDR2 is SYDVKM in the germline V gene. CDR3 region: CASRVGSYEQYF. Full variable domain (missing parts from reference TRBV28 and TRBJ2-7): DVKVTQSSRYLVKRTGEKVFLECVQDMDHENMFWYRQDPGLGLRLIYFSYDVKMKEKGDIPEGYSVSREKKERFSLILESASTNQTSMYLCASRVGSYEQYFGPGTRLTVT.

J is TRBJ2-2 and V is TRBV29-1. The CDR3 has 12 residues. Germline V gene data show CDR1 as SQVTM and CDR2 as ANQGSEA. Here the CDR3 reads CSVGGGAGELFF.

This chain links TRBV29-1 with TRBJ2-1; TCRdb picks TRBD2, but there is no DNA to check that call. The CDR3 totals 15 residues. Germline CDR1 SQVTM, CDR2 ANQGSEA. CDR3 protein: CSVERWVREGNEQFF.

The chain carries TRBV28 and TRBJ1-5; lacking DNA, the TRBD1 call made by TCRdb goes unchecked. The CDR3 runs to 15 residues. Per germline, CDR1 MDHEN and CDR2 SYDVKM. CDR3 in amino acids: CASSFGQGSNQPQHF. The full variable domain, completed using reference TRBV28 and TRBJ1-5, is DVKVTQSSRYLVKRTGEKVFLECVQDMDHENMFWYRQDPGLGLRLIYFSYDVKMKEKGDIPEGYSVSREKKERFSLILESASTNQTSMYLCASSFGQGSNQPQHFGDGTRLSIL.

The chain combines TRBV5-5 with TRBJ2-7; there is no DNA to check the TCRdb D call of TRBD1. Germline CDR1 reads SGHKS; CDR2 reads YYEKEE (reference sequence). The CDR3 is 11 amino acids. This CDR3 reads CASSHLSEQYF.

The chain has TRBV7-8 and TRBJ2-5; TCRdb designates TRBD2, a call that cannot be tested without DNA. The germline CDR1 and CDR2 sequences are SGHVS and FQNEAQ. CDR3 size: 17 residues. This CDR3 is CASSSGLAGGDQETQYF.

This chain links TRBV9 with TRBJ2-1; checking the TCRdb D call of TRBD1 is not possible without DNA. Per germline, CDR1 SGDLS and CDR2 YYNGEE. This CDR3 is built from 15 residues. The CDR3 loop is CASSVGGGGYNEQFF.

The V and J genes are TRBV7-8 and TRBJ1-5; the TCRdb D gene call, TRBD1, has no DNA to confirm it. From germline, CDR1 is SGHVS and CDR2 FQNEAQ. The CDR3 is 14 residues long. This chain's CDR3 is CASSPGTGNQPQHF. Filled out from reference TRBV7-8 and TRBJ1-5, the complete variable domain reads GAGVSQSPRYKVAKRGQDVALRCDPISGHVSLFWYQQALGQGPEFLTYFQNEAQLDKSGLPSDRFFAERPEGSVSTLKIQRTQQEDSAVYLCASSPGTGNQPQHFGDGTRLSIL.

The V and J genes are TRBV12-3 or TRBV12-4 and TRBJ2-6. There are 15 residues in the CDR3. CDR3 sequence reads: CASSFLGTGANVLTF.

The genes are TRBV11-2 and TRBJ2-1; TCRdb proposes TRBD2, but this gene call is untestable without DNA. This CDR3 is built from 18 residues. Germline values: CDR1 SGHAT, CDR2 FQNNGV. The CDR3 spells CASSLYAFGIAEYNEQFF.

The chain uses TRBV4-3 and TRBJ1-1; TCRdb's assignment of TRBD1 cannot be checked, as there is no DNA. The germline V gene encodes CDR1 LGHNA and CDR2 YSLEER. The CDR3 runs 11 residues. CDR3 amino acids: CASSPGTGAFF.

The gene calls are TRBV20-1 and TRBJ2-7. From germline, CDR1 is DFQATT and CDR2 SNEGSKA (reference sequence). The CDR3 consists of 11 residues. The CDR3 region is CSVDAVFEQYF.

This rearrangement joins TRBV20-1 to TRBJ2-7; the D gene TCRdb calls, TRBD1, cannot be checked with no DNA. Germline V gives CDR1 DFQATT, CDR2 SNEGSKA (reference sequence). There are 13 residues in the CDR3. CDR3 residues: CSASGTSSYEQYF.

This chain links TRBV14 with TRBJ2-1. There are 17 residues in the CDR3. Germline-derived CDR1 and CDR2 are SGHDN and FVKESK. The CDR3 sequence is CASSQDSSLDSYNEQFF.

CDR3 sequence: CSAISFSEQYF. The rearrangement uses TRBV20-1 and TRBJ2-7. CDR3 length: 11 residues. The V gene's germline CDR1 is DFQATT and CDR2 SNEGSKA (reference sequence).

This chain connects TRBV6-2 or TRBV6-3 to TRBJ1-3; TCRdb's assignment of TRBD1 cannot be checked, as there is no DNA. This CDR3 has 14 amino acids. Germline CDR1 and CDR2: MNHEY and SVGEGT. CDR3 in amino acids: CASSYGTRGNTIYF.

The chain joins TRBV9 to TRBJ2-7; the D gene TCRdb calls, TRBD1, cannot be checked with no DNA. The CDR3 is 14 residues long. The germline V gene has CDR1 SGDLS and CDR2 YYNGEE. The CDR3 sequence is CASSVEGMSYEQYF.

The V gene is TRBV12-3 or TRBV12-4, the J gene TRBJ2-1; TCRdb's D gene call, TRBD1, goes unchecked for lack of DNA. The length of the CDR3 is 11 residues. The CDR3 loop is CASSWGHEQFF.

The CDR3 is CATSESRVGNTEAFF. V gene TRBV24-1 combines with J gene TRBJ1-1; the D call from TCRdb, TRBD1, cannot be confirmed without DNA. Per the germline V gene, CDR1 is KGHDR and CDR2 is SFDVKD. The CDR3 has 15 residues.

The V call is TRBV29-1, the J call TRBJ2-5. There are 11 residues in the CDR3. Germline V gives CDR1 SQVTM, CDR2 ANQGSEA. Here the CDR3 reads CSVGQEETQYF.

The V and J genes are TRBV15 and TRBJ2-3. From germline, CDR1 is LNHNV and CDR2 YYDKDF (reference sequence). This CDR3 spans 17 amino acids. CDR3 in amino acids: CATSRDTSWGSTDTQYF.

This chain uses TRBV28 with TRBJ2-7; without DNA, the TCRdb call of TRBD1 cannot be checked. CDR3 size: 15 residues. CDR1 and CDR2 from the germline V gene are MDHEN and SYDVKM. The CDR3: CASSIDQGTRYEQYF. Filled out from reference TRBV28 and TRBJ2-7, the complete variable domain reads DVKVTQSSRYLVKRTGEKVFLECVQDMDHENMFWYRQDPGLGLRLIYFSYDVKMKEKGDIPEGYSVSREKKERFSLILESASTNQTSMYLCASSIDQGTRYEQYFGPGTRLTVT.

V and J are TRBV28 and TRBJ1-5; with no DNA, the TCRdb D assignment of TRBD1 cannot be verified. Germline loops: CDR1 MDHEN, CDR2 SYDVKM. The CDR3 is made up of 14 amino acids. CDR3 loop: CASSFRDSNQPQHF.

V and J are TRBV29-1 and TRBJ2-7; TCRdb reports TRBD2, a call that lacks DNA to check it against. Germline V gene lookup returns CDR1 SQVTM and CDR2 ANQGSEA. There are 14 residues in the CDR3. The CDR3 here is CSVEVRGGSYEQYF.

This chain links TRBV20-1 with TRBJ1-2; TCRdb gives TRBD1 as the D gene, but with no DNA this cannot be confirmed. The CDR3 has 13 amino acids. Germline V gene data show CDR1 as DFQATT and CDR2 as SNEGSKA (reference sequence). The CDR3 spells CSATVGGAYGYTF.

The chain is built from TRBV15 and TRBJ2-1. The CDR3 has 15 residues. CDR1 is LNHNV, CDR2 YYDKDF, per germline (reference sequence). The CDR3 protein is CATSREGSPYNEQFF.

The chain recombines TRBV29-1 with TRBJ2-2; without DNA, the TCRdb call of TRBD1 cannot be checked. The CDR3 runs to 12 residues. In germline, CDR1 is SQVTM, CDR2 ANQGSEA. The CDR3 loop is CSATTGPGELFF.

The chain links TRBV20-1 to TRBJ2-7; TCRdb designates TRBD1, a call that cannot be tested without DNA. In germline, CDR1 is DFQATT, CDR2 SNEGSKA (reference sequence). The CDR3 covers 15 residues. CDR3 loop: CSARFWTGVTYEQYF.